This T cell receptor (beta chain) was found in a study of CD8 T cells in ankylosing spondylitis. TCRdb processed the 5' RACE reads anew with MiXCR; each CDR3 protein has one entry. The sample includes 250,000 to 350,000 distinct CDR3 sequences, roughly 20% of them seen just once. Germline V gene sequence: CDR1 SGDLS, CDR2 YYNGEE. This CDR3 comprises 12 residues. Trimming removed 3 bases from V and 5 bases from J, with 8 bases in between. This clonotype was counted between two and nine times. The chain recombines TRBV9 with TRBJ1-1; D ambiguous. The clonotype comes from a male donor with ankylosing spondylitis or in good health (not recorded which). Specimen: blood, either unsorted or a sorted T cell fraction (not recorded which). CDR3 nucleotide sequence: TGTGCCAGCAGCGGTGCGCAGACTGAAGCTTTCTTT. It codes for CASSGAQTEAFF.